Included here is one T cell receptor (beta chain) sequence, with context. This sample was included in a study of blood T cell repertoires in COVID-19. Study-wide context: Samples came from the United States, Italy and Spain, spanning acute and convalescent COVID-19. T cells, B-cell-depleted T cells, or PBMCs provided the cDNA or gDNA that served as material.

In the authors' methods: Scientists estimated how many nucleated cells there were by amplifying reference gene primers. Assay used: immunoSEQ multiplex PCR; TCRdb lists only in-frame clones, some missing. The V and J calls and clone size are taken from that table; D and trimming were inferred from the DNA. The table lists about 56,000 clones, roughly 87% of them singletons, with less than 4.5% in the top ten. Germline CDR1 KGHDR, CDR2 SFDVKD. V shed 1 base and J shed 8 bases, with 11 bases lying between them. The CDR3 covers 14 residues. The sequencing sample was made of peripheral blood. The V call is TRBV24-1, the J call TRBJ2-1, with D possibly TRBD1 on 5 matching bases. This TCR was sampled from a man in his forties or fifties with active COVID-19. As DNA, the CDR3 is TGTGCCACCAGTGATTTACCCACAGGTTATGAGCAGTTCTTC. Amino acid sequence: CATSDLPTGYEQFF.